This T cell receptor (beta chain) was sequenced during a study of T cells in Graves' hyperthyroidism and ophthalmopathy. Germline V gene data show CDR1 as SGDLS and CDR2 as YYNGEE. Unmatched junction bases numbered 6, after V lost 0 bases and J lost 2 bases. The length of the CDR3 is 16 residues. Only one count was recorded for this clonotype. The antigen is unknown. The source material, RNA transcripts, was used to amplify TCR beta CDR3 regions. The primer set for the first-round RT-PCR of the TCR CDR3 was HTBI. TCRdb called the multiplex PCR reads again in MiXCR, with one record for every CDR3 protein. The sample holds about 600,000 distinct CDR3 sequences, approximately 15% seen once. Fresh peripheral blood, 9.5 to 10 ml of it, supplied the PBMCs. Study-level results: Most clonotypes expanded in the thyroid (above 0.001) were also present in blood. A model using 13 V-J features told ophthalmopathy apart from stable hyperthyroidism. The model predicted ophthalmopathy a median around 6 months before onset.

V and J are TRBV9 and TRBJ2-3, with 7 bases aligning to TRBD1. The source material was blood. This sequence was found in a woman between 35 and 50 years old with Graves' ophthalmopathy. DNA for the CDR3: TGTGCCAGCAGCGTAGAGGACAGGCGAATCACAGATACGCAGTATTTT. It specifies CASSVEDRRITDTQYF.